Following are 27 T cell receptor beta chains from one sample sequenced in a study of OX40 agonist ivuxolimab in advanced cancers. Using immunoSEQ multiplex PCR, the repertoire was profiled, and TCRdb retains in-frame clones only, with some absent. The table records fewer than 90,000 clones, nearly 90% of them present only once. This specimen was CD4+ or CD8+ T cells sorted from blood, taken in a trial of the OX40 agonist ivuxolimab. All receptors come from an adult with an advanced solid tumor such as melanoma, head and neck, liver or kidney cancer.

This clone was seen a few times. The rearrangement joins TRBV6-1 to TRBJ2-1, with D possibly matching TRBD2 (5 bases). This CDR3 is 13 amino acids long. Germline assignment: CDR1 MNHNS and CDR2 SASEGT. V lost 8 bases, J lost 6 bases, and 14 bases lay in between. CDR3 bases: TGTGCCAGCCTGGGGAGCGCCTCCAATGAGCAGTTCTTC. Protein product: CASLGSASNEQFF.

The chain joins TRBV5-1 to TRBJ2-5; 10 bases fit TRBD2. Germline CDR1 reads SGHRS; CDR2 reads YFSETQ. This CDR3 has 15 residues. V lost 4 bases and J lost 7; bases outside the gene matches: 10. The CDR3 bases are TGCGCCAGCAGCCCTCCAGCGGGGGGGCTAGCGACCCAGTACTTC. Translating gives CASSPPAGGLATQYF.

V is TRBV29-1 and J is TRBJ2-1; D not certain. V shed 3 bases and J shed 2 bases, with 11 bases lying between them. The CDR3 totals 14 residues. Germline V gene sequence: CDR1 SQVTM, CDR2 ANQGSEA. The CDR3 reads CSVDRSSAYNEQFF. The CDR3 coding sequence is TGCAGCGTTGATAGGTCATCCGCCTACAATGAGCAGTTCTTC.

The rearrangement joins TRBV5-6 to TRBJ2-2; 14 bases line up with TRBD2. The length of the CDR3 is 16 residues. Trimming cost V 4 bases and J 6 bases; bases outside gene matches: 5. Per the germline V gene, CDR1 is SGHDT and CDR2 is YYEEEE. CDR3 amino acids: CASSATSGGVAGELFF. CDR3 in DNA: TGTGCCAGCAGCGCGACTAGCGGGGGGGTCGCCGGGGAGCTGTTTTTT. The whole variable domain, remainder taken from reference TRBV5-6 and TRBJ2-2, is DAGVTQSPTHLIKTRGQQVTLRCSPKSGHDTVSWYQQALGQGPQFIFQYYEEEERQRGNFPDRFSGHQFPNYSSELNVNALLLGDSALYLCASSATSGGVAGELFFGEGSRLTVL.

The chain is built from TRBV30 and TRBJ1-4; 8 positions match TRBD1. Germline CDR1 and CDR2: GTSNPN and SVGIG (reference sequence). This CDR3 region has 14 residues. Germline trimming cut 4 bases from V and 4 bases from J; bases unmatched to any gene: 5. DNA for the CDR3: TGTGCCTGGACCCAGGGACAGGTTAATGAAAAACTGTTTTTT. Translation: CAWTQGQVNEKLFF. The full variable domain, with the rest looked up from reference TRBV30 and TRBJ1-4, is SQTIHQWPATLVQPVGSPLSLECTVEGTSNPNLYWYRQAAGRGLQLLFYSVGIGQISSEVPQNLSASRPQDRQFILSSKKLLLSDSGFYLCAWTQGQVNEKLFFGSGTQLSVL.

V is TRBV7-2 and J is TRBJ1-1; D possibly corresponds to TRBD1 (5 bases). Trimming took 4 bases from V and 5 from J, leaving 14 bases between them. From germline, CDR1 is SGHTA and CDR2 FQGNSA. The CDR3 sequence is 14 residues long. The CDR3 sequence: CASSSAGSRTEAFF. The CDR3 DNA is TGTGCCAGCAGCTCGGCAGGGTCTCGGACTGAAGCTTTCTTT.

The V gene is TRBV5-4, the J gene TRBJ1-2; 7 bases match TRBD1. CDR1 and CDR2 (germline): SGHNT, YYREEE (reference sequence). The V segment lost 3 bases and the J segment 7 bases; nucleotides outside the gene matches: 9. CDR3 length: 14 residues. CDR3 sequence (DNA): TGTGCCAGCAGCTGGGCACAGGGGAATGGTGGCTACACCTTC. Protein sequence: CASSWAQGNGGYTF.

The gene calls are TRBV27 and TRBJ1-1, with a possible D match to TRBD1 (5 bases). V shed 3 bases and J shed 4 bases, with 27 bases lying between them. CDR3 length: 19 residues. The germline V gene encodes CDR1 MNHEY and CDR2 SMNVEV (reference sequence). Here the CDR3 reads CASSFQVRGVGLGTTEAFF. The CDR3 DNA reads TGTGCCAGCAGTTTTCAGGTGCGGGGGGTCGGACTCGGGACCACTGAAGCTTTCTTT.

The gene calls are TRBV27 and TRBJ1-2; no firm D call. V shed 3 bases and J shed 2 bases, with 7 bases lying between them. This CDR3 comprises 13 residues. Per the germline V gene, CDR1 is MNHEY and CDR2 is SMNVEV (reference sequence). The CDR3 DNA is TGTGCCAGCAGTTTCGGCAGAAACTATGGCTACACCTTC. Amino acids: CASSFGRNYGYTF.

V and J are TRBV10-1 and TRBJ2-5; TRBD1 matches at 7 bases. Trimming cost V 6 bases and J 4 bases; bases outside gene matches: 17. CDR3 length: 17 residues. The germline CDR1 and CDR2 sequences are WNHNN and SYGVQD (reference sequence). CDR3 in amino acids: CASSIEGGTGHLETQYF. Here the CDR3 DNA reads TGCGCCAGCAGCATCGAAGGGGGCACAGGGCACCTAGAGACCCAGTACTTC.

The CDR3 region is CASSLEGYGYTF. CDR3 coding DNA: TGTGCCAGCAGCTTGGAGGGCTATGGCTACACCTTC. The J gene is TRBJ1-2, the V gene TRBV7-6; no clear D gene. Germline CDR1 reads SGHVS; CDR2 reads FNYEAQ. The CDR3 runs to 12 residues. V was trimmed by 3 bases and J by 4 bases, leaving 6 bases between them. Drawing the rest from reference TRBV7-6 and TRBJ1-2, the complete variable domain is GAGVSQSPRYKVTKRGQDVALRCDPISGHVSLYWYRQALGQGPEFLTYFNYEAQQDKSGLPNDRFSAERPEGSISTLTIQRTEQRDSAMYRCASSLEGYGYTFGSGTRLTVV.

V and J are TRBV7-8 and TRBJ1-3; possibly TRBD1 for D (5 bases). V dropped 4 bases and J dropped 6 bases, with 13 bases sitting between them. The CDR3 totals 14 residues. Germline V gene data show CDR1 as SGHVS and CDR2 as FQNEAQ. The DNA for the CDR3 is TGTGCCAGCAGCTCCCGCAGGGCCCCAAACACCATATATTTT. Its translation: CASSSRRAPNTIYF.

The gene calls are TRBV10-3 and TRBJ1-1; D unresolved. There are 11 residues in the CDR3. The germline gives CDR1 ENHRY, CDR2 SYGVKD. V was clipped by 10 bases and J by 3 bases, with 9 bases between them. CDR3 loop: CATVVDTEAFF. For the CDR3, the DNA is TGTGCCACCGTAGTAGACACTGAAGCTTTCTTT.

V and J are TRBV5-1 and TRBJ1-5, with 10 bases fitting TRBD1. The length of the CDR3 is 15 residues. Germline V CDR1 and CDR2: SGHRS, YFSETQ. V lost 3 bases to trimming and J lost 7 bases; unmatched junction nucleotides: 7. CDR3 protein: CASSSGTGVGQPQHF. CDR3 DNA sequence: TGCGCCAGCAGCTCGGGGACAGGGGTCGGGCAGCCCCAGCATTTT. Based on the CDR3 plus reference TRBV5-1 and TRBJ1-5, the full variable domain is KAGVTQTPRYLIKTRGQQVTLSCSPISGHRSVSWYQQTPGQGLQFLFEYFSETQRNKGNFPGRFSGRQFSNSRSEMNVSTLELGDSALYLCASSSGTGVGQPQHFGDGTRLSIL.

This clone was seen a handful of times. This chain uses TRBV18 with TRBJ2-7; 8 bases map to TRBD2. Germline lookup yields CDR1 KGHSH and CDR2 LQKENI. V shed 0 bases, J shed 1 base, and the junction held 2 bases outside the gene matches. The CDR3 spans 15 residues. CDR3 coding DNA: TGTGCCAGCTCACCACCGCCTAGCGGGTCCTACGAGCAGTACTTC. It yields the protein CASSPPPSGSYEQYF.

The V and J genes are TRBV19 and TRBJ2-7, with TRBD1 matching 9 bases. Germline V gene lookup returns CDR1 LNHDA and CDR2 SQIVND (reference sequence). CDR3 size: 14 residues. After removal of 4 bases from V and 9 bases from J, the junction contained 10 bases not matched to a gene. CDR3 coding DNA: TGTGCCAGTAGTACGACCGGGACAGGGTCACGGCAGTACTTC. Translation: CASSTTGTGSRQYF.

The V and J genes are TRBV9 and TRBJ2-1; perhaps D is TRBD1 or TRBD2 (5 bases each). The V end lost 0 bases, the J end lost 10 bases, and 17 bases lay between the germline ends. The germline CDR1 and CDR2 sequences are SGDLS and YYNGEE. CDR3 size: 15 residues. In nucleotides, the CDR3 is TGTGCCAGCAGCGTAGCGGGGACCGGCAAGGGGGAGCAGTTCTTC. Its translation: CASSVAGTGKGEQFF.

The chain recombines TRBV19 with TRBJ1-5, with TRBD1 identical over 8 bases. The CDR3 has 13 amino acids. The germline CDR1 and CDR2 sequences are LNHDA and SQIVND (reference sequence). V lost 8 bases, J lost 4 bases, and 4 bases stayed unmatched. Here the CDR3 reads CASADRGNQPQHF. In DNA form, the CDR3 reads TGTGCCAGTGCCGACAGGGGTAATCAGCCCCAGCATTTT.

The DNA of the CDR3 is TGTGCCAGCAGCTTACGAGGGGCCCCCTACGAGCAGTACTTC. Its translation is CASSLRGAPYEQYF. V and J are TRBV7-2 and TRBJ2-7, with D perhaps assigned TRBD1 or TRBD2 (5 bases each). CDR1 is SGHTA, CDR2 FQGNSA, per germline. V gave up 2 bases and J gave up 2 bases, with 10 bases separating them. The CDR3 covers 14 residues.

The chain is built from TRBV2 and TRBJ2-3; the D gene could be TRBD1 or TRBD2 (5 bases each). V was clipped by 4 bases and J by 0 bases, with 11 bases between them. Germline CDR1 SNHLY, CDR2 FYNNEI. The CDR3 is made up of 15 amino acids. The CDR3 DNA follows: TGTGCCAGCAGTGTTGGGACCCCTAGCACAGATACGCAGTATTTT. Translated, it gives CASSVGTPSTDTQYF.

The V and J genes are TRBV29-1 and TRBJ1-1; D ambiguous. Germline values: CDR1 SQVTM, CDR2 ANQGSEA. The CDR3 is 11 residues long. V lost 2 bases and J 4 bases, leaving 5 bases between the germline ends. The CDR3 protein is CSVEKGTEAFF. CDR3 sequence (DNA): TGCAGCGTTGAAAAGGGCACTGAAGCTTTCTTT.

The rearrangement uses TRBV7-8 and TRBJ1-2, with D possibly TRBD1 on 5 matching bases. V was cut by 5 bases and J by 2 bases, with 15 bases left in between. The V gene's germline CDR1 is SGHVS and CDR2 FQNEAQ. The CDR3 runs to 15 residues. This CDR3 reads CASSRTGGANYGYTF. For the CDR3, the DNA is TGTGCCAGCAGCCGTACCGGTGGGGCGAACTATGGCTACACCTTC.

This chain connects TRBV6-5 to TRBJ2-7, with TRBD1 identical over 7 bases. The CDR3 covers 14 residues. Germline V lookup: CDR1 MNHEY, CDR2 SVGAGI. The J segment lost 4 bases and the V segment lost 6 bases, leaving 9 bases of the junction unmatched. The CDR3 is CASRADRDGYEQYF. Here the CDR3 DNA reads TGTGCCAGCAGAGCCGACAGGGATGGGTACGAGCAGTACTTC.

This clone appeared once. The V and J genes are TRBV30 and TRBJ2-7; D possibly uses TRBD1 or TRBD2 (5 bases each). This CDR3 has 14 residues. The V end was cut by 4 bases, the J end by 3 bases, with 16 bases between. Looked up from germline, CDR1 is GTSNPN and CDR2 is SVGIG (reference sequence). The CDR3 DNA reads as TGTGCCTGGACCCAAGGGACGGGGTTCTACGAGCAGTACTTC. Residues: CAWTQGTGFYEQYF.

V and J are TRBV6-5 and TRBJ1-5; D remains ambiguous. V lost 6 bases and J lost 2, with 8 bases in between. This CDR3 spans 13 amino acids. The germline gives CDR1 MNHEY, CDR2 SVGAGI. The CDR3 DNA reads TGTGCCAGCAGCCTTAATGGCAATCAGCCCCAGCATTTT. Translating gives CASSLNGNQPQHF.

The chain uses TRBV2 and TRBJ2-1; D not certain. Germline loops: CDR1 SNHLY, CDR2 FYNNEI. The V and J ends lost 7 bases and 8 bases respectively, with 12 bases between them. CDR3 length equals 12 residues. CDR3 DNA sequence: TGTGCCAGCATTCAAATTGGGGATGAGCAGTTCTTC. Amino acids: CASIQIGDEQFF.

This clone was detected ten times or more. J is TRBJ1-1 and V is TRBV11-2; D remains ambiguous. The germline gives CDR1 SGHAT, CDR2 FQNNGV. V lost 4 bases to trimming and J lost 3 bases, with 3 bases between them. The CDR3 is 11 amino acids. The CDR3 nucleotides read TGTGCCAGCAGCTGGGACACTGAAGCTTTCTTT. This encodes CASSWDTEAFF.